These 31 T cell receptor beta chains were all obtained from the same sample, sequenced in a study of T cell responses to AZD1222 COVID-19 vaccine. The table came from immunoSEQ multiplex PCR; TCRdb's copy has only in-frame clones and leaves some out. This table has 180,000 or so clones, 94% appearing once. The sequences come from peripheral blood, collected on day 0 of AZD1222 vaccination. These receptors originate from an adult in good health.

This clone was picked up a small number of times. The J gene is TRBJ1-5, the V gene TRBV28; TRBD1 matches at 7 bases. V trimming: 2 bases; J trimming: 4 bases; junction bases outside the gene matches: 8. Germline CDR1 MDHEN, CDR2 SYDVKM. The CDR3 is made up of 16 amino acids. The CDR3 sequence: CASSLPGQVRNQPQHF. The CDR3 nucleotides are TGTGCCAGCAGTTTACCTGGACAGGTCAGAAATCAGCCCCAGCATTTT.

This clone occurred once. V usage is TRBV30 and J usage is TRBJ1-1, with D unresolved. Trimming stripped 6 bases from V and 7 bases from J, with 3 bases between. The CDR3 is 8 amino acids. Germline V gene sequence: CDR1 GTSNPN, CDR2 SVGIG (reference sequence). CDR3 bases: TGTGCCTGTGATGAAGCTTTCTTT. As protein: CACDEAFF.

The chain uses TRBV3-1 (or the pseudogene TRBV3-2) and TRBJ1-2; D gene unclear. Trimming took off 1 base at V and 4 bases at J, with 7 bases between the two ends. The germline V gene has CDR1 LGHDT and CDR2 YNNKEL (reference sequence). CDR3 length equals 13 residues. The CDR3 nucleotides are TGTGCCAGCAGCCAAGGATTAGGCTATGGCTACACCTTC. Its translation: CASSQGLGYGYTF.

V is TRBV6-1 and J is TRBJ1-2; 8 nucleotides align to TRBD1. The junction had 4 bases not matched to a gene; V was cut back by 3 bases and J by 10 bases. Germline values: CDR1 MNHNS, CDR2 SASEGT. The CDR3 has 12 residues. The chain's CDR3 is CASSEQGASYTF. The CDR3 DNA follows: TGTGCCAGCAGTGAGCAGGGGGCCTCCTACACCTTC.

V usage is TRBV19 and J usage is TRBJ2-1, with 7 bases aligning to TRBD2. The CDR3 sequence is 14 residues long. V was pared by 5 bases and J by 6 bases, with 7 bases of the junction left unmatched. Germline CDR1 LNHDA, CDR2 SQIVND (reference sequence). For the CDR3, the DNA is TGTGCCAGTAGTGTCTGGGGGGGTTCCAATGAGCAGTTCTTC. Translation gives CASSVWGGSNEQFF.

The CDR3 nucleotides read TGTGCCAGCAGCCAAAGTCCTACCTACGAGCAGTACTTC. This encodes CASSQSPTYEQYF. V usage is TRBV28 and J usage is TRBJ2-7; D uncertain. Trimming cost V 6 bases and J 2 bases, with 11 bases left between them. Looked up from germline, CDR1 is MDHEN and CDR2 is SYDVKM. The CDR3 contains 13 residues.

This chain's CDR3 is CASSQVQDSNYGYTF. For the CDR3, the DNA is TGTGCCAGCAGCCAAGTTCAGGACAGCAACTATGGCTACACCTTC. The chain combines TRBV4-2 with TRBJ1-2; possible D gene TRBD1, 6 bases. Trimming cost V 1 base and J 2 bases, with 11 bases left between them. Germline loops: CDR1 LGHNA, CDR2 YNFKEQ. The CDR3 totals 15 residues.

The CDR3 region is CASSLYRDREREQFF. The CDR3 DNA reads as TGTGCCAGCAGCCTTTACCGGGACAGGGAAAGGGAGCAGTTCTTC. The V call is TRBV3-1 (or the pseudogene TRBV3-2), the J call TRBJ2-1, with 9 bases lining up with TRBD1. Germline V gene sequence: CDR1 LGHDT, CDR2 YNNKEL (reference sequence). After removal of 4 bases from V and 10 bases from J, the junction contained 11 bases not matched to a gene. The CDR3 spans 15 residues.

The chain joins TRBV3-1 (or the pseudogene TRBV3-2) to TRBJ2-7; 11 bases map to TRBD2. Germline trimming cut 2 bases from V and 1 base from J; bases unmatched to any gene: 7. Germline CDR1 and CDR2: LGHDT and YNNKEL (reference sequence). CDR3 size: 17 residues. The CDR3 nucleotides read TGTGCCAGCAGCCAAATATGGGGGACTAGCGGTTCCTACGAGCAGTACTTC. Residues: CASSQIWGTSGSYEQYF.

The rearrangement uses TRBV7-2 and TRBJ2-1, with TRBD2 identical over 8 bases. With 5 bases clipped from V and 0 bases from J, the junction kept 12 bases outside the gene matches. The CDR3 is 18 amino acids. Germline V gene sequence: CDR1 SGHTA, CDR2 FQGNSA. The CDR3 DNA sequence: TGTGCCAGCAGCCCCCTAGGGCTAGCGGGTAGCTCCTACAATGAGCAGTTCTTC. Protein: CASSPLGLAGSSYNEQFF.

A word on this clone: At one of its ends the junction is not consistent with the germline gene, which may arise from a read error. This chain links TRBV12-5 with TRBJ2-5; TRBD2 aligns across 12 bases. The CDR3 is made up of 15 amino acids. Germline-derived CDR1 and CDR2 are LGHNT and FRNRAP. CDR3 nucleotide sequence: TGTGCTAGTGCTTTGGGACTAGCGGGCTTGGGGACCCAGTACTTC. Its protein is CASALGLAGLGTQYF.

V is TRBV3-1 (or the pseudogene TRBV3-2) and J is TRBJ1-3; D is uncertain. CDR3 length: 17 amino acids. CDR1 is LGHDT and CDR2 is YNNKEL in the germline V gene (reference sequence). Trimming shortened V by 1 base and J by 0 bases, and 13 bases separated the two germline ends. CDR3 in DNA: TGTGCCAGCAGCCAAGTCTTGGGTCTACACTCTGGAAACACCATATATTTT. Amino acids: CASSQVLGLHSGNTIYF.

The CDR3 DNA follows: TGTGCCAGCAGCAACAGGGAGTTGGAGCAGTTCTTC. It yields the protein CASSNRELEQFF. This chain joins TRBV27 and TRBJ2-1; possible D gene TRBD1, 6 bases. The CDR3 extends over 12 amino acids. Germline V gene lookup returns CDR1 MNHEY and CDR2 SMNVEV (reference sequence). With 6 bases removed from V and 10 bases from J, the gap between germline ends came to 13 bases.

The CDR3 loop reads CASSHPRQGGEQYF. The CDR3 DNA reads as TGTGCCAGCAGCCACCCCAGACAGGGCGGCGAGCAGTACTTC. J is TRBJ2-7 and V is TRBV3-1 (or the pseudogene TRBV3-2); TRBD1 agrees at 7 bases. Germline V gives CDR1 LGHDT, CDR2 YNNKEL (reference sequence). Trimming cost V 3 bases and J 6 bases; bases outside gene matches: 8. This CDR3 is 14 amino acids long.

CDR3: CASSQAVDSPQHF. CDR3 nucleotide sequence: TGTGCCAGCAGCCAAGCTGTGGATTCGCCCCAGCATTTT. This chain joins TRBV14 and TRBJ1-5, with D uncertain. Germline V gives CDR1 SGHDN, CDR2 FVKESK. CDR3 length: 13 residues. Trimming pared 1 base from V and 9 bases from J, leaving 10 bases between.

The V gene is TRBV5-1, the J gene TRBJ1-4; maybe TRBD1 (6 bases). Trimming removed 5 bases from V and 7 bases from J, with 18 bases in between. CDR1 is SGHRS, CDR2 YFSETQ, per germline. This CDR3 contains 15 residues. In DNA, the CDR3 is TGCGCCAGCAGGAACCTGGGGGCATTTTTTGAAAAACTGTTTTTT. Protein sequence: CASRNLGAFFEKLFF.

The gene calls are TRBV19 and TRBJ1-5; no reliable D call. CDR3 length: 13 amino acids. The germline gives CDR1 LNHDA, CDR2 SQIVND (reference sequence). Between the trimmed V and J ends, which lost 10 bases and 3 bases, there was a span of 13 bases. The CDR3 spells CATALWLNQPQHF. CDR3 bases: TGTGCCACCGCCCTATGGCTCAATCAGCCCCAGCATTTT.

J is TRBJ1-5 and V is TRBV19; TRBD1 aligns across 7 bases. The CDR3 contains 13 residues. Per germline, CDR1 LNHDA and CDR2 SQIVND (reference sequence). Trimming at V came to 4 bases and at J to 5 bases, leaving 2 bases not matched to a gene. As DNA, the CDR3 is TGTGCCAGTAGTACCGGGACAGATCAGCCCCAGCATTTT. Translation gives CASSTGTDQPQHF.

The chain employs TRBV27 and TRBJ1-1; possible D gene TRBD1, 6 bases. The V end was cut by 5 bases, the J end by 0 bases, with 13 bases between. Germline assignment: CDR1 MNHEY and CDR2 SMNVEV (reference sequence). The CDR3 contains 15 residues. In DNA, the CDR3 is TGTGCCAGCAGTACCATGACAGGTTTGAACACTGAAGCTTTCTTT. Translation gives CASSTMTGLNTEAFF.

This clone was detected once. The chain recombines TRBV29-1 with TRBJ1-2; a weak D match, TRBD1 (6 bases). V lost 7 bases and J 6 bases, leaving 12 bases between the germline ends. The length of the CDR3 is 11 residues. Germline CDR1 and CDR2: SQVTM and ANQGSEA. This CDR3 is CSAAPGDGYTF. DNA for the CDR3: TGCAGCGCAGCCCCAGGGGATGGCTACACCTTC. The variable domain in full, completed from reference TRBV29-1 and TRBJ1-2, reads SAVISQKPSRDICQRGTSLTIQCQVDSQVTMMFWYRQQPGQSLTLIATANQGSEATYESGFVIDKFPISRPNLTFSTLTVSNMSPEDSSIYLCSAAPGDGYTFGSGTRLTVV.

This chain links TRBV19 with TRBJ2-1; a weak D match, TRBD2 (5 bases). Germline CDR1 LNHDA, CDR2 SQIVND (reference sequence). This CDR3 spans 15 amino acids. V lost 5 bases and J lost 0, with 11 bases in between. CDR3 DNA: TGTGCCAGTAGTGATCAGCGGAACTCCTACAATGAGCAGTTCTTC. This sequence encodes CASSDQRNSYNEQFF.

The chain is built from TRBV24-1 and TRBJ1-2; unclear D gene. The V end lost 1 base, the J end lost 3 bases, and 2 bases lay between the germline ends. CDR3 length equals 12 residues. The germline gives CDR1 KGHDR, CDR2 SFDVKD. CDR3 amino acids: CATSDLDYGYTF. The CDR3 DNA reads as TGTGCCACCAGTGATTTAGACTATGGCTACACCTTC.

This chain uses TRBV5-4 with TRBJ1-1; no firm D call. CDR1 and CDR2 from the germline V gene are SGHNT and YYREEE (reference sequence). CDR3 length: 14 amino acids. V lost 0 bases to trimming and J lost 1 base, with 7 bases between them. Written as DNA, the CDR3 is TGTGCCAGCAGCTTGGTAGACCGGAACACTGAAGCTTTCTTT. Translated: CASSLVDRNTEAFF. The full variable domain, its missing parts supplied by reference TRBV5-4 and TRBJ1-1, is ETGVTQSPTHLIKTRGQQVTLRCSSQSGHNTVSWYQQALGQGPQFIFQYYREEENGRGNFPPRFSGLQFPNYSSELNVNALELDDSALYLCASSLVDRNTEAFFGQGTRLTVV.

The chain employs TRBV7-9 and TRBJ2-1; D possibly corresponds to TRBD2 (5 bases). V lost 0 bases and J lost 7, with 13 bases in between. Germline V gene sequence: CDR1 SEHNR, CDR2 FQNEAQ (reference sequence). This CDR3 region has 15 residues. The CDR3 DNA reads TGTGCCAGCAGCTTAGCGCCTACTAGTTTTAATGAGCAGTTCTTC. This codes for CASSLAPTSFNEQFF. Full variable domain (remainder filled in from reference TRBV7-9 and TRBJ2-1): DTGVSQNPRHKITKRGQNVTFRCDPISEHNRLYWYRQTLGQGPEFLTYFQNEAQLEKSRLLSDRFSAERPKGSFSTLEIQRTEQGDSAMYLCASSLAPTSFNEQFFGPGTRLTVL.

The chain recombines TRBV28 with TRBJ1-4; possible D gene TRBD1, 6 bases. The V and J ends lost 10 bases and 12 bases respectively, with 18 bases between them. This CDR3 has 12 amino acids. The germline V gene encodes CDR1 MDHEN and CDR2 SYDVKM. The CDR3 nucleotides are TGTGCCATCGCTAACAGGGATTTGCAACTGTTTTTT. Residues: CAIANRDLQLFF.

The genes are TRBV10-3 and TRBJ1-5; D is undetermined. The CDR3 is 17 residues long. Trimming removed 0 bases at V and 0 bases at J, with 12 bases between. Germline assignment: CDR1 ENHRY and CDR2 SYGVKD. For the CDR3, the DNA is TGTGCCATCAGTGAGTCCCTGTCAACCTTTAGCAATCAGCCCCAGCATTTT. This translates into CAISESLSTFSNQPQHF.

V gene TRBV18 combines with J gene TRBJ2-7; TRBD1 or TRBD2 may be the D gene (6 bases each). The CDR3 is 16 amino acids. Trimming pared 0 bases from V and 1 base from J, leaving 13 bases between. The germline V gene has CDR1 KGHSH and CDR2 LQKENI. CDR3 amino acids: CASSPPGGYPSYEQYF. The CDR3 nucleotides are TGTGCCAGCTCACCACCGGGGGGCTACCCGTCCTACGAGCAGTACTTC.

In DNA, the CDR3 is TGTGCCTGGATTATAACACTGGGGAGGAACACTGAAGCTTTCTTT. Translated: CAWIITLGRNTEAFF. V gene TRBV30 combines with J gene TRBJ1-1; D is unresolved. CDR3 length: 15 amino acids. Germline CDR1 is GTSNPN and CDR2 is SVGIG (reference sequence). V lost 4 bases to trimming and J lost 1 base, with 16 bases between them. Complete variable domain (other parts from reference TRBV30 and TRBJ1-1): SQTIHQWPATLVQPVGSPLSLECTVEGTSNPNLYWYRQAAGRGLQLLFYSVGIGQISSEVPQNLSASRPQDRQFILSSKKLLLSDSGFYLCAWIITLGRNTEAFFGQGTRLTVV.

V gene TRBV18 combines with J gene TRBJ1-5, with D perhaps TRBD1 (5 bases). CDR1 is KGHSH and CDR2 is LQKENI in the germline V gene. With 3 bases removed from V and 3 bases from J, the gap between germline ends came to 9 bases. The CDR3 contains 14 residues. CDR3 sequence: CASSPGANNQPQHF. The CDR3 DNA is TGTGCCAGCTCACCTGGGGCGAACAATCAGCCCCAGCATTTT.

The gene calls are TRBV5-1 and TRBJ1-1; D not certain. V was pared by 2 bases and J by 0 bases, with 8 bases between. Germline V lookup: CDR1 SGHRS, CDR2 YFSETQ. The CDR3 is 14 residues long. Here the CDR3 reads CASSFGNLNTEAFF. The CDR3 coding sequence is TGCGCCAGCAGCTTCGGCAACTTGAACACTGAAGCTTTCTTT.

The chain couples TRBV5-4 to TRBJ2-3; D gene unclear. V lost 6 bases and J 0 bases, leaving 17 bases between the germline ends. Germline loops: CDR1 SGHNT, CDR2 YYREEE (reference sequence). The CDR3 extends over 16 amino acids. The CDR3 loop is CASTAVPETSTDTQYF. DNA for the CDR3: TGTGCCAGCACCGCGGTTCCGGAAACTAGCACAGATACGCAGTATTTT.